A selection of T cell receptor beta chains follows, all from one sample in a study of blood T cell repertoires in COVID-19. Clones were sequenced by immunoSEQ multiplex PCR, and TCRdb holds only the in-frame ones, with some missing. The table includes a few hundred thousand clones, less than 90% detected once. The sequenced sample consisted of PBMCs or T cells enriched from blood (not recorded which). The source is a woman between 50 and 59 years old in a cohort exposed to, infected with or recovered from COVID-19 (not recorded which). CDR3s include the opening cysteine and the closing phenylalanine or tryptophan. D genes are given only for firm matches.

V gene	J gene	D gene	CDR3 protein	CDR3 DNA
TRBV7-2	TRBJ2-3	NA	CASSPPAGRTDTQYF	TGTGCCAGCAGCCCACCAGCGGGTCGCACAGATACGCAGTATTTT
TRBV24-1	TRBJ2-3	TRBD2	CATSDLAGGHTDTQYF	TGTGCCACCAGTGACTTAGCGGGGGGGCACACAGATACGCAGTATTTT
TRBV7-7	TRBJ1-1	NA	CASSLSRDTEAFF	TGTGCTAGCAGCTTAAGCAGGGACACTGAAGCTTTCTTT
TRBV19	TRBJ1-5	NA	CASSKTQGPDNQPQHF	TGTGCCAGTAGTAAAACACAGGGCCCGGACAATCAGCCCCAGCATTTT
TRBV5-6	TRBJ1-1	TRBD1	CASSLEQGITTEAFF	TGTGCCAGCAGCTTGGAACAGGGGATTACCACTGAAGCTTTCTTT
TRBV6-2/TRBV6-3	TRBJ1-4	NA	CASSLQGEKLFF	TGTGCCAGCAGTCTCCAGGGTGAAAAACTGTTTTTT
TRBV5-4	TRBJ2-7	TRBD1	CASSRDRRSSYEQYF	TGTGCCAGCAGCCGGGACAGGCGGAGCTCCTACGAGCAGTACTTC
TRBV7-2	TRBJ1-3	NA	CASSLGRGSGNTIYF	TGTGCCAGCAGCTTAGGGCGGGGCTCTGGAAACACCATATATTTT
TRBV5-4	TRBJ1-3	NA	CASSRDTGNTIYF	TGTGCCAGCAGCCGTGACACGGGAAACACCATATATTTT
TRBV23-1	TRBJ1-5	NA	CASSLPIKPSSNQPQHF	TGCGCCAGCAGTCTCCCGATAAAGCCGAGTAGCAATCAGCCCCAGCATTTT
TRBV3-1/TRBV3-2	TRBJ1-1	NA	CASRLSTRDNTEAFF	TGTGCCAGCAGGCTTTCGACTCGAGATAACACTGAAGCTTTCTTT
TRBV5-1	TRBJ1-1	NA	CASSFEGGTEAFF	TGCGCCAGCAGCTTTGAAGGGGGCACTGAAGCTTTCTTT
TRBV15	TRBJ2-5	TRBD2	CATSRARRLAGGQETQYF	TGTGCCACCAGCAGAGCCCGCCGACTAGCGGGGGGACAAGAGACCCAGTACTTC
TRBV28	TRBJ1-2	NA	CASTPPRESGYGYTF	TGTGCCAGCACCCCCCCACGGGAGTCCGGCTATGGCTACACCTTC
TRBV5-4	TRBJ2-5	NA	CASSPAGAMEQETQYF	TGTGCCAGCAGCCCGGCTGGGGCCATGGAACAAGAGACCCAGTACTTC
TRBV20-1	TRBJ1-2	NA	CSASLGRYGYTF	TGCAGTGCTAGTCTCGGCAGGTATGGCTACACCTTC
TRBV5-1	TRBJ1-1	NA	CASSLAEGATEAFF	TGCGCCAGCAGCTTGGCGGAGGGAGCCACTGAAGCTTTCTTT
TRBV28	TRBJ1-2	NA	CASRGGSYGYTF	TGTGCCAGCAGGGGAGGGAGCTATGGCTACACCTTC
TRBV5-4	TRBJ2-7	NA	CASSPMGAGRDEQYF	TGTGCCAGCAGCCCCATGGGGGCAGGGCGCGACGAGCAGTACTTC
TRBV11-3	TRBJ2-7	NA	CASTGQRVYEQYF	TGTGCCAGCACCGGACAGAGGGTCTACGAGCAGTACTTC
TRBV29-1	TRBJ1-4	TRBD1	CSARTGGRGEKLFF	TGCAGCGCCAGGACAGGGGGTCGTGGTGAAAAACTGTTTTTT
TRBV3-1/TRBV3-2	TRBJ2-5	TRBD2	CASSPLAGGRETQYF	TGTGCCAGCAGCCCTCTAGCGGGGGGGCGAGAGACCCAGTACTTC